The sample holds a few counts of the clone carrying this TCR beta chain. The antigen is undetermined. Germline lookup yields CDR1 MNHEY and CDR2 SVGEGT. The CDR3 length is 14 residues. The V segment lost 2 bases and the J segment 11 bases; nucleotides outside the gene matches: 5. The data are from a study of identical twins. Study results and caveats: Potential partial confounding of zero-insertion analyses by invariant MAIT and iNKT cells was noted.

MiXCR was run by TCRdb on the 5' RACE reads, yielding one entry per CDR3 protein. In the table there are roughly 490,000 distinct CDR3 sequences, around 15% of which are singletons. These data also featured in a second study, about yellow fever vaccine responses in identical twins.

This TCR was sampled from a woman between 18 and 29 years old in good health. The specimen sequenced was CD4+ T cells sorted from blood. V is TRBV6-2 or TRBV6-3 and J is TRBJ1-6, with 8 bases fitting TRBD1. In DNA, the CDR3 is TGTGCCAGCAGTTACCAGGGGGCCGGAACACCCCTCCACTTT. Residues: CASSYQGAGTPLHF.